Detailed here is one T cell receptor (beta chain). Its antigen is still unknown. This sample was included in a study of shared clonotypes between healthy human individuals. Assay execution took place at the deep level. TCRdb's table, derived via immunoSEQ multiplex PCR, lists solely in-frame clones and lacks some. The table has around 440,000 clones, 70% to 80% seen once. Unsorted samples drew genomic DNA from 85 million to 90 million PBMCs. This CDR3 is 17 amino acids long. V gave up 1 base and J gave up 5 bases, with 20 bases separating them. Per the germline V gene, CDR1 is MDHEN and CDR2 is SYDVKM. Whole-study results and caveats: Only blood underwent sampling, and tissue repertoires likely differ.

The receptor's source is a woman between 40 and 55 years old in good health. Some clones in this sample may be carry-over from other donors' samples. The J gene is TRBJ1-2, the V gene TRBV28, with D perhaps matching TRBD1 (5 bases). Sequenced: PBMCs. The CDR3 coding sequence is TGTGCCAGCAGTTTATTAGGGGAGGGAGGAAAGGGATATGGCTACACCTTC. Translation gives CASSLLGEGGKGYGYTF.